The present entry profiles one TCR beta chain with its context. What it binds is not known. This PCR relied on a set of 60 Vbeta primers and 13 Jbeta primers. Sequencing used immunoSEQ multiplex PCR; TCRdb keeps in-frame clones, though not all of them. Its table lists some 110,000 clones. The germline V and J ends were trimmed by 6 bases and 8 bases, with 24 bases remaining between them. Germline CDR1 MDHEN, CDR2 SYDVKM. This CDR3 has 16 residues. The record originates from a study of cytomegalovirus exposure and HLA in healthy donors. Whole-study findings and limits: An analysis done earlier found most TCR beta V segments productive about 90% or about 30% of the time.

Sequenced input: PBMCs. This TCR was recovered from a man aged 25-45 years in good health and CMV-seronegative. The gene calls are TRBV28 and TRBJ2-3; possibly TRBD1 for D (5 bases). DNA for the CDR3: TGTGCCAGCAGCTCGGGCGGTCACACTGCTAGGGGTACGCAGTATTTT. It codes for CASSSGGHTARGTQYF.